This is a list of T cell receptor beta chains from one sample in a study of CD8 T cells in ankylosing spondylitis. A single record per CDR3 protein comes from TCRdb applying MiXCR to the 5' RACE reads. The sample has 250,000 to 350,000 distinct CDR3 sequences, over 15% seen once. Sequencing used blood, either unsorted or a sorted T cell fraction (not recorded which). The source of these receptors is a male donor with ankylosing spondylitis or in good health (not recorded which). Each CDR3 is given with its conserved first and last residue. The D gene is left open where the match is weak. The listing skips clone size in some rows; elsewhere it reads once, few, many or a size class.

clone size | J gene | D gene | V gene | CDR3 protein | CDR3 DNA
few | TRBJ1-1 | TRBD1 | TRBV5-1 | CASSTDRGAEAFF | TGCGCCAGCAGCACTGACAGGGGGGCTGAAGCTTTCTTT
many | TRBJ2-2 | - | TRBV12-3/TRBV12-4 | CASRGSGANTGELFF | TGTGCCAGCAGGGGATCCGGGGCGAACACCGGGGAGCTGTTTTTT
- | TRBJ2-3 | TRBD2 | TRBV5-1 | CASSPNPERGTDTQYF | TGCGCCAGCAGCCCGAACCCTGAGCGGGGAACAGATACGCAGTATTTT
many | TRBJ1-5 | - | TRBV6-1 | CASRTFDGSNQPQHF | TGTGCCAGCAGAACCTTTGATGGGAGCAATCAGCCCCAGCATTTT
few | TRBJ2-4 | - | TRBV14 | CASSQDKDRNIQYF | TGTGCCAGCAGCCAAGATAAGGACAGAAACATTCAGTACTTC
few | TRBJ1-5 | - | TRBV6-5 | CASSYGGTSQPQHF | TGTGCCAGCAGTTACGGAGGGACCAGTCAGCCCCAGCATTTT
- | TRBJ2-2 | - | TRBV20-1 | CSARLDWNTGELFF | TGCAGTGCTAGACTAGATTGGAACACCGGGGAGCTGTTTTTT
- | TRBJ2-4 | - | TRBV5-1 | CASSLYGRGNIQYF | TGCGCCAGCAGCTTATACGGACGGGGAAACATTCAGTACTTC
many | TRBJ2-3 | TRBD2 | TRBV6-5 | CASSYGSSGTSTDTQYF | TGTGCCAGCAGTTACGGAAGTAGCGGGACTAGCACAGATACGCAGTATTTT
- | TRBJ2-6 | TRBD1 | TRBV12-3/TRBV12-4 | CASKPGQGASGANVLTF | TGTGCCAGCAAACCGGGACAGGGGGCGTCTGGGGCCAACGTCCTGACTTTC
- | TRBJ1-1 | TRBD1 | TRBV5-4 | CASSEPGQGGTEAFF | TGTGCCAGCAGCGAGCCGGGACAGGGGGGCACTGAAGCTTTCTTT
few | TRBJ2-5 | TRBD2 | TRBV29-1 | CSALWRGAGQYF | TGCAGCGCCCTATGGCGGGGGGCTGGCCAGTACTTC
- | TRBJ2-1 | TRBD2 | TRBV5-1 | CASSLRPAGGYNEQFF | TGCGCCAGCAGCTTAAGGCCAGCGGGAGGCTACAATGAGCAGTTCTTC
- | TRBJ1-1 | - | TRBV29-1 | CSADVGPEAFF | TGCAGCGCCGACGTGGGCCCTGAAGCTTTCTTT
few | TRBJ2-3 | - | TRBV20-1 | CSARPYTSTDTQYF | TGCAGTGCTAGGCCCTATACTAGCACAGATACGCAGTATTTT
few | TRBJ2-3 | TRBD2 | TRBV3-1 | CASSQPGLAGVTDTQYF | TGTGCCAGCAGCCAACCGGGACTAGCGGGTGTCACAGATACGCAGTATTTT
many | TRBJ1-5 | - | TRBV20-1 | CSARGSAAYSNQPQHF | TGCAGTGCTAGGGGCTCGGCGGCGTATAGCAATCAGCCCCAGCATTTT
few | TRBJ2-2 | TRBD2 | TRBV20-1 | CSASHISSGRGNTGELFF | TGCAGTGCCTCCCACATCTCGAGCGGGAGAGGTAACACCGGGGAGCTGTTTTTT
few | TRBJ1-1 | TRBD1 | TRBV7-8 | CASSSWGQVTSGAFF | TGTGCCAGCAGCTCATGGGGACAGGTTACCTCGGGAGCTTTCTTT
few | TRBJ2-1 | - | TRBV3-1 | CASSLEGVNEQFF | TGTGCCAGCAGTCTCGAGGGGGTAAATGAGCAGTTCTTC
many | TRBJ2-1 | TRBD2 | TRBV24-1 | CATSDLASGIKGEQFF | TGTGCCACCAGTGATTTGGCTAGCGGGATAAAGGGTGAGCAGTTCTTC
- | TRBJ2-5 | TRBD1 | TRBV6-5 | CASSSWDREETQYF | TGTGCCAGCAGTTCCTGGGACAGGGAAGAGACCCAGTACTTC
many | TRBJ2-4 | - | TRBV11-2 | CASSPLRGVLAKNIQYF | TGTGCCAGCAGTCCCCTGAGGGGGGTTCTAGCCAAAAACATTCAGTACTTC
few | TRBJ2-5 | TRBD1 | TRBV28 | CASSDYGTGDQETQYF | TGTGCCAGCAGTGATTACGGGACAGGGGATCAAGAGACCCAGTACTTC
- | TRBJ1-1 | - | TRBV7-2 | CASSLNPGMNTEAFF | TGTGCCAGCAGCTTAAATCCGGGAATGAACACTGAAGCTTTCTTT
few | TRBJ1-1 | TRBD1 | TRBV20-1 | CSASDRAGRRTEAFF | TGCAGTGCTAGTGACAGGGCCGGGCGGCGGACTGAAGCTTTCTTT
few | TRBJ1-6 | - | TRBV20-1 | CSARVSNSPLHF | TGCAGTGCTAGAGTATCGAATTCACCCCTCCACTTT
- | TRBJ2-3 | TRBD1 | TRBV9 | CASSSSPLRTGISTDTQYF | TGTGCCAGCAGCTCGTCACCCCTTAGGACAGGGATTAGCACAGATACGCAGTATTTT
- | TRBJ1-5 | - | TRBV25-1 | CASSESGSNQPQHF | TGTGCCAGCAGTGAATCAGGTAGCAATCAGCCCCAGCATTTT
few | TRBJ2-2 | - | TRBV5-1 | CASSSTGSYTGELFF | TGCGCCAGCAGTTCGACGGGAAGCTACACCGGGGAGCTGTTTTTT
few | TRBJ2-2 | TRBD2 | TRBV4-2 | CASSQGPPSGSSGELFF | TGTGCCAGCAGCCAAGGGCCGCCTAGCGGGAGTTCCGGGGAGCTGTTTTTT
- | TRBJ2-3 | TRBD2 | TRBV20-1 | CSARASGAPSTDTQYF | TGCAGTGCTAGAGCTAGCGGGGCTCCTAGCACAGATACGCAGTATTTT
- | TRBJ1-6 | - | TRBV3-1 | CASSQGGRGWDYNSPLHF | TGTGCCAGCAGCCAAGGGGGAAGGGGCTGGGATTATAATTCACCCCTCCACTTT
few | TRBJ1-1 | - | TRBV5-5 | CASSTKRDTEAFF | TGTGCCAGCAGCACCAAAAGGGACACTGAAGCTTTCTTT